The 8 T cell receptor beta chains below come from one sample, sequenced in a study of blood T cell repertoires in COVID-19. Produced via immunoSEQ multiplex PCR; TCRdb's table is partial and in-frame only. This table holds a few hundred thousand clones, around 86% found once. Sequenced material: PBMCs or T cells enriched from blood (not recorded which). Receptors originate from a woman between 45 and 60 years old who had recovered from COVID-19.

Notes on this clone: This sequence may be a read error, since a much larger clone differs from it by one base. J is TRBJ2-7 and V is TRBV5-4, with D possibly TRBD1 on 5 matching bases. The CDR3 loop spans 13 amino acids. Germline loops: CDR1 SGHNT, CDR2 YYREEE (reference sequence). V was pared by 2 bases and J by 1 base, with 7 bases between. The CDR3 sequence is CASSFPGSYEQYF. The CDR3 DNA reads TGTGCCAGCAGCTTCCCAGGGTCCTACGAGCAGTACTTC.

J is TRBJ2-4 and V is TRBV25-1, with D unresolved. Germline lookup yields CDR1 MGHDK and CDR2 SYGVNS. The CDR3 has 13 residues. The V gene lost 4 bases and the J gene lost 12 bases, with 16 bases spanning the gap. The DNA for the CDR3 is TGTGCCAGCAGTGGGAGCCCCCTGGCGACTCAGTACTTC. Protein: CASSGSPLATQYF.

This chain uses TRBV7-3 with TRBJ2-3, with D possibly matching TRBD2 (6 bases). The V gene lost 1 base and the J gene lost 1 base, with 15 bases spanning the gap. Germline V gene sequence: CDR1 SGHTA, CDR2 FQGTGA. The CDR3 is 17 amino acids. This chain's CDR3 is CASSLIGGGTGTDTQYF. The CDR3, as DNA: TGTGCCAGCAGCTTAATCGGTGGCGGGACGGGCACAGATACGCAGTATTTT.

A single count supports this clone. This CDR3 is CAWSPPGRPTDTQYF. CDR3 DNA sequence: TGTGCCTGGAGTCCCCCCGGGAGACCCACAGATACGCAGTATTTT. The chain links TRBV30 to TRBJ2-3, with D possibly being TRBD2 (6 bases). The CDR3 runs 15 residues. Between the trimmed V and J ends, which lost 2 bases and 2 bases, there was a span of 14 bases. Looked up from germline, CDR1 is GTSNPN and CDR2 is SVGIG (reference sequence).

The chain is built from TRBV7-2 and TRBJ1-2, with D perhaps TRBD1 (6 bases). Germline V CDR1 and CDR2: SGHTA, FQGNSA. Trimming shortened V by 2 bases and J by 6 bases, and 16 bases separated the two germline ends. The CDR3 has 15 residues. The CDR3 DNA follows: TGTGCCAGCAGCTTACAGGCATTCTACAGGGATGGCTACACCTTC. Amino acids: CASSLQAFYRDGYTF.

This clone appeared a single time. The CDR3 reads CASSLAVSYNSPLHF. In DNA form, the CDR3 reads TGTGCCAGCAGCTTAGCCGTCTCCTATAATTCACCCCTCCACTTT. The chain recombines TRBV11-2 with TRBJ1-6; D uncertain. CDR1 is SGHAT and CDR2 is FQNNGV in the germline V gene. Deletions cut 1 base from V and 0 bases from J, with 4 bases between. CDR3 length: 15 amino acids.

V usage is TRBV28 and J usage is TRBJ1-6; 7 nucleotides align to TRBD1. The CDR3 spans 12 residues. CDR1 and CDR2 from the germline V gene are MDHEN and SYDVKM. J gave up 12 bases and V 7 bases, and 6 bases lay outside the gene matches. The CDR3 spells CASKTQGVPLHF. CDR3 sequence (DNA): TGTGCCAGCAAAACTCAGGGGGTACCCCTCCACTTT. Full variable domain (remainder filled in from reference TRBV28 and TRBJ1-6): DVKVTQSSRYLVKRTGEKVFLECVQDMDHENMFWYRQDPGLGLRLIYFSYDVKMKEKGDIPEGYSVSREKKERFSLILESASTNQTSMYLCASKTQGVPLHFGNGTRLTVT.

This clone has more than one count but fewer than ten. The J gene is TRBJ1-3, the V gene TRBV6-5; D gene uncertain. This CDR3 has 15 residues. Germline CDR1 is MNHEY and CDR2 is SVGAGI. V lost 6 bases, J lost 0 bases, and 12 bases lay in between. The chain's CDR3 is CASRSDSSSGNTIYF. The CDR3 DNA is TGTGCCAGCAGGTCCGACTCCTCCTCTGGAAACACCATATATTTT.